The 32 T cell receptor beta chains below come from one sample, sequenced in a study of cytomegalovirus exposure and HLA in healthy donors (dated by TCRdb to 2016 to 2017). Library construction relied on the immunoSEQ multiplex PCR assay. For the multiplex PCR, a mixture combining 60 forward primers for TCR Vbeta segments and 13 reverse primers for TCR Jbeta segments was used. In TCRdb, the immuneACCESS table is reduced to in-frame sequences with V and J assigned. These tables do not hold every clone; where another copy was compared, an unresolved V gene accounts for under half, and the others remain unexplained. The table for this sample lists 130,000 or so clones. In total, the top ten clones hold 1.5% to 2% of the sample. The specimen was PBMCs. These receptors all come from a woman in her fifties or sixties in good health and CMV-seronegative.

The gene calls are TRBV27 and TRBJ1-2; D might be TRBD1 (5 bases). Deletions cut 6 bases from V and 4 bases from J, with 15 bases between. Per germline, CDR1 MNHEY and CDR2 SMNVEV (reference sequence). The CDR3 contains 14 residues. The CDR3 protein is CASRATGRLYGYTF. The CDR3 DNA is TGTGCCAGCAGAGCAACAGGACGTCTCTATGGCTACACCTTC.

The DNA of the CDR3 is TGTGCCAGCGGTACGAGCGGGGAGCTGTTTTTT. The encoded protein is CASGTSGELFF. The rearrangement uses TRBV6-5 and TRBJ2-2; D remains unclear. Trimming removed 8 bases from V and 7 bases from J, with 8 bases in between. Germline V gene sequence: CDR1 MNHEY, CDR2 SVGAGI. The CDR3 consists of 11 residues.

The chain joins TRBV11-2 to TRBJ1-1, with D possibly TRBD1 on 6 matching bases. CDR1 SGHAT and CDR2 FQNNGV come from the germline V gene. This CDR3 contains 15 residues. Trimming cost V 1 base and J 5 bases, with 14 bases left between them. This CDR3 is CASSLAAGVGTEAFF. As DNA, the CDR3 is TGTGCCAGCAGCTTAGCGGCAGGGGTTGGAACTGAAGCTTTCTTT.

The gene calls are TRBV5-6 and TRBJ2-5; unclear D gene. Trimming took 0 bases from V and 5 from J, leaving 11 bases between them. This CDR3 is built from 14 residues. Germline lookup yields CDR1 SGHDT and CDR2 YYEEEE. CDR3 sequence reads: CASSLEVGPETQYF. The DNA of the CDR3 is TGTGCCAGCAGCTTGGAGGTGGGCCCGGAGACCCAGTACTTC.

The chain carries TRBV2 and TRBJ1-5, with 7 positions matching TRBD1. The CDR3 is 15 amino acids. CDR1 is SNHLY and CDR2 is FYNNEI in the germline V gene. Losses at the gene ends were 6 bases for V and 2 bases for J; bases not matched to a gene: 7. The CDR3 here is CASSSTGVGNQPQHF. The CDR3 DNA follows: TGTGCCAGCAGCTCAACAGGGGTGGGCAATCAGCCCCAGCATTTT.

V gene TRBV19 combines with J gene TRBJ1-6, with D maybe TRBD1 (6 bases). There are 16 residues in the CDR3. Germline loops: CDR1 LNHDA, CDR2 SQIVND (reference sequence). With 6 bases removed from V and 2 bases from J, the gap between germline ends came to 14 bases. CDR3 sequence reads: CASSGTGLPYNSPLHF. CDR3 sequence (DNA): TGTGCCAGTAGCGGAACAGGGCTTCCCTATAATTCACCCCTCCACTTT.

This chain connects TRBV7-2 to TRBJ2-1, with D unresolved. V lost 6 bases and J lost 0, with 18 bases in between. Germline V lookup: CDR1 SGHTA, CDR2 FQGNSA. This CDR3 is built from 17 residues. CDR3 sequence (DNA): TGTGCCAGCAGACCCCGGTCAGCACCTAGCTCCTACAATGAGCAGTTCTTC. Translation: CASRPRSAPSSYNEQFF.

J is TRBJ2-3 and V is TRBV5-1; 8 bases align to TRBD2. The CDR3 contains 15 residues. Germline CDR1 and CDR2: SGHRS and YFSETQ. With 3 bases clipped from V and 3 bases from J, the junction kept 6 bases outside the gene matches. The CDR3 protein is CASSSGTSDTDTQYF. DNA of the CDR3: TGCGCCAGCAGCTCCGGGACTAGTGATACAGATACGCAGTATTTT.

This sequence joins TRBV13 and TRBJ1-6, with TRBD1 as a possible D gene (6 bases). Germline V gives CDR1 PRHDT, CDR2 FYEKMQ (reference sequence). This CDR3 has 16 amino acids. Trimming cost V 4 bases and J 1 base, with 11 bases left between them. CDR3 amino acids: CASSSGTRSYNSPLHF. CDR3 nucleotides: TGTGCCAGCAGCTCCGGGACAAGGTCCTATAATTCACCCCTCCACTTT.

This sequence joins TRBV7-9 and TRBJ2-4; TRBD1 matches at 7 bases. Germline loops: CDR1 SEHNR, CDR2 FQNEAQ (reference sequence). CDR3 length: 15 amino acids. After removal of 5 bases from V and 0 bases from J, the junction contained 4 bases not matched to a gene. DNA of the CDR3: TGTGCCAGCAGCAACGGGGACAGAGCCAAAAACATTCAGTACTTC. It encodes CASSNGDRAKNIQYF.

The chain recombines TRBV7-6 with TRBJ1-6; D might be TRBD1 (6 bases). Germline V CDR1 and CDR2: SGHVS, FNYEAQ. Trimming left V 0 bases short and J 4 bases short, with 7 bases between. The CDR3 is made up of 15 amino acids. CDR3 sequence (DNA): TGTGCCAGCAGCTTAGCCGACAGGTATAATTCACCCCTCCACTTT. Amino acid sequence: CASSLADRYNSPLHF.

As regards this clone: One end of the junction fails to match germline, which may point to a read error. The chain uses TRBV2 and TRBJ2-5; D unresolved. There are 13 residues in the CDR3. Germline V lookup: CDR1 SNHLY, CDR2 FYNNEI. The chain's CDR3 is CASREDLTETQYF. In nucleotides, the CDR3 is TGTGCCAGCAGGGAAGACTTAACAGAGACCCAGTACTTC.

The CDR3 spells CASSLGANEQFF. The CDR3 nucleotides are TGTGCCAGCAGCTTAGGCGCCAATGAGCAGTTCTTC. The rearrangement joins TRBV11-2 to TRBJ2-1; unclear D gene. The CDR3 loop spans 12 amino acids. Trimming cost V 1 base and J 6 bases, with 4 bases left between them. In germline, CDR1 is SGHAT, CDR2 FQNNGV.

V usage is TRBV5-4 and J usage is TRBJ2-7, with TRBD2 matching over 8 bases. The trim removed 0 bases at V and 3 bases at J, leaving 5 bases unmatched. In germline, CDR1 is SGHNT, CDR2 YYREEE (reference sequence). CDR3 length: 15 residues. The CDR3 protein is CASSLEAGGNYEQYF. The CDR3 nucleotides read TGTGCCAGCAGCTTGGAGGCGGGGGGCAACTACGAGCAGTACTTC. The full variable domain, completed using reference TRBV5-4 and TRBJ2-7, is ETGVTQSPTHLIKTRGQQVTLRCSSQSGHNTVSWYQQALGQGPQFIFQYYREEENGRGNFPPRFSGLQFPNYSSELNVNALELDDSALYLCASSLEAGGNYEQYFGPGTRLTVT.

The V call is TRBV19, the J call TRBJ1-1, with D hard to call. Germline loops: CDR1 LNHDA, CDR2 SQIVND (reference sequence). Trimming took off 7 bases at V and 3 bases at J, with 21 bases between the two ends. This CDR3 contains 16 residues. Written as DNA, the CDR3 is TGTGCCAGTATAGGCCCCCGGCCCCGGAGGGACACTGAAGCTTTCTTT. This translates into CASIGPRPRRDTEAFF.

The chain carries TRBV28 and TRBJ1-5, with D perhaps matching TRBD1 (6 bases). V lost 6 bases to trimming and J lost 7 bases, with 16 bases between them. Germline lookup yields CDR1 MDHEN and CDR2 SYDVKM. The CDR3 runs to 14 residues. The CDR3 sequence is CASRGAGAMQPQHF. CDR3 coding DNA: TGTGCCAGCAGGGGTGCAGGGGCCATGCAGCCCCAGCATTTT. Full variable domain (outside the CDR3, taken from reference TRBV28 and TRBJ1-5): DVKVTQSSRYLVKRTGEKVFLECVQDMDHENMFWYRQDPGLGLRLIYFSYDVKMKEKGDIPEGYSVSREKKERFSLILESASTNQTSMYLCASRGAGAMQPQHFGDGTRLSIL.

This sequence joins TRBV15 and TRBJ2-5; a possible D gene is TRBD2 (5 bases). V shed 5 bases and J shed 5 bases, with 15 bases lying between them. The CDR3 length is 14 residues. Germline-derived CDR1 and CDR2 are LNHNV and YYDKDF (reference sequence). As DNA, the CDR3 is TGTGCCACCAGCTTAAACTCAGGCGGGGAGACCCAGTACTTC. Amino acids: CATSLNSGGETQYF.

J is TRBJ2-1 and V is TRBV27, with D possibly TRBD1 on 5 matching bases. With 6 bases removed from V and 1 base from J, the gap between germline ends came to 13 bases. Germline loops: CDR1 MNHEY, CDR2 SMNVEV (reference sequence). The CDR3 has 15 amino acids. CDR3 DNA sequence: TGTGCCAGCAGGCTGGGGCCAGGGTCCTACAATGAGCAGTTCTTC. It yields the protein CASRLGPGSYNEQFF.

The CDR3 sequence: CASRLGALYEQYF. The CDR3, as DNA: TGTGCCAGCAGGTTGGGGGCCCTCTACGAGCAGTACTTC. The chain couples TRBV6-6 to TRBJ2-7; TRBD1 is a possible D gene (6 bases). Germline V gives CDR1 MNHNY, CDR2 SVGAGI (reference sequence). CDR3 size: 13 residues. Trimming took 6 bases from V and 3 from J, leaving 12 bases between them.

CDR3 sequence: CASSLGEEYEQYF. CDR3 nucleotide sequence: TGCGCCAGCAGCTTGGGAGAAGAATACGAGCAGTACTTC. The V call is TRBV5-1, the J call TRBJ2-5; D call uncertain. The DNA end lines up better with TRBJ2-7; the J call may be wrong. This CDR3 has 13 amino acids. Per the germline V gene, CDR1 is SGHRS and CDR2 is YFSETQ.

J is TRBJ2-5 and V is TRBV4-1; TRBD1 aligns across 7 bases. The DNA end favors TRBJ2-7, so the J call may be wrong. The CDR3 length is 16 residues. Germline V gives CDR1 MGHRA, CDR2 YSYEKL. The CDR3 nucleotides read TGCGCCAGCAGCCATCGGTCCGGGGACAGAGAGTACGAGCAGTACTTC. Protein product: CASSHRSGDREYEQYF.

This chain joins TRBV14 and TRBJ1-4; D is unresolved. The CDR3 spans 14 residues. Trimming stripped 4 bases from V and 2 bases from J, with 8 bases between. Germline loops: CDR1 SGHDN, CDR2 FVKESK. CDR3 in amino acids: CASSPRQTNEKLFF. The DNA for the CDR3 is TGTGCCAGCAGCCCGCGGCAGACTAATGAAAAACTGTTTTTT.

The chain links TRBV28 to TRBJ1-4, with D perhaps TRBD1 (6 bases). CDR1 is MDHEN, CDR2 SYDVKM, per germline. Trimming cost V 4 bases and J 0 bases, with 15 bases left between them. This CDR3 is 17 amino acids long. For the CDR3, the DNA is TGTGCCAGCAGTTCCGGAACAGGGAAGCCAACTAATGAAAAACTGTTTTTT. Translated, it gives CASSSGTGKPTNEKLFF.

The rearrangement joins TRBV9 to TRBJ1-2; D not certain. The germline V and J ends were trimmed by 4 bases and 0 bases, with 10 bases remaining between them. This CDR3 is built from 14 residues. Germline V gives CDR1 SGDLS, CDR2 YYNGEE. Here the CDR3 reads CASSPSSANYGYTF. The CDR3 bases are TGTGCCAGCAGCCCATCATCAGCTAACTATGGCTACACCTTC.

The chain carries TRBV6-1 and TRBJ2-7; tentatively, D is TRBD2 (5 bases). The CDR3 spans 13 residues. CDR1 is MNHNS and CDR2 is SASEGT in the germline V gene. Between the trimmed V and J ends, which lost 4 bases and 4 bases, there was a span of 11 bases. Written as DNA, the CDR3 is TGTGCCAGCAGTGGCACCGACTATTACGAGCAGTACTTC. Translation: CASSGTDYYEQYF.

The rearrangement joins TRBV19 to TRBJ2-1, with D tentatively TRBD1 (6 bases). Germline V gene lookup returns CDR1 LNHDA and CDR2 SQIVND (reference sequence). The CDR3 length is 14 residues. V lost 9 bases, J lost 4 bases, and 16 bases lay in between. The CDR3 DNA follows: TGTGCCAGCGGGAAGGGACACGAATACAATGAGCAGTTCTTC. It specifies CASGKGHEYNEQFF. Drawing the rest from reference TRBV19 and TRBJ2-1, the complete variable domain is DGGITQSPKYLFRKEGQNVTLSCEQNLNHDAMYWYRQDPGQGLRLIYYSQIVNDFQKGDIAEGYSVSREKKESFPLTVTSAQKNPTAFYLCASGKGHEYNEQFFGPGTRLTVL.

The chain carries TRBV5-6 and TRBJ2-7, with TRBD2 identical over 7 bases. The CDR3 is made up of 14 amino acids. From germline, CDR1 is SGHDT and CDR2 YYEEEE. Trimming at V came to 2 bases and at J to 7 bases, leaving 9 bases not matched to a gene. This CDR3 reads CASSFNGGGKEQYF. CDR3 DNA: TGTGCCAGCAGCTTCAATGGGGGGGGGAAGGAGCAGTACTTC.

The genes are TRBV6-4 and TRBJ2-3; 8 bases are shared with TRBD2. This CDR3 region has 16 residues. The trim removed 4 bases at V and 2 bases at J, leaving 8 bases unmatched. Germline V CDR1 and CDR2: MRHNA, SNTAGT. The chain's CDR3 is CASSVRGSGNTDTQYF. The CDR3 DNA reads TGTGCCAGCAGTGTAAGAGGTAGCGGGAACACAGATACGCAGTATTTT.

In nucleotides, the CDR3 is TGTGCCTGGGCCCGACGGACGGGACCGCTAGGGGGTCAGCCCCAGCATTTT. Translating it yields CAWARRTGPLGGQPQHF. This chain joins TRBV30 and TRBJ1-5, with a tentative D call TRBD1 (6 bases). Germline CDR1 GTSNPN, CDR2 SVGIG (reference sequence). This CDR3 spans 17 amino acids. The V gene lost 5 bases and the J gene lost 6 bases, with 26 bases spanning the gap. The variable domain in full, with the rest retrieved from reference TRBV30 and TRBJ1-5, is SQTIHQWPATLVQPVGSPLSLECTVEGTSNPNLYWYRQAAGRGLQLLFYSVGIGQISSEVPQNLSASRPQDRQFILSSKKLLLSDSGFYLCAWARRTGPLGGQPQHFGDGTRLSIL.

As DNA, the CDR3 is TGTGCCAGCAGCCTGGGACTAGCGGACAATGAGCAGTTCTTC. Translating gives CASSLGLADNEQFF. V usage is TRBV6-5 and J usage is TRBJ2-1; 11 bases line up with TRBD2. Germline-derived CDR1 and CDR2 are MNHEY and SVGAGI. The CDR3 has 14 residues. The junction had 3 bases not matched to a gene; V was cut back by 6 bases and J by 5 bases.

V and J are TRBV7-8 and TRBJ2-6, with D tentatively TRBD2 (5 bases). V dropped 3 bases and J dropped 0 bases, with 15 bases sitting between them. Germline V gene lookup returns CDR1 SGHVS and CDR2 FQNEAQ. The CDR3 sequence is 18 residues long. CDR3 nucleotide sequence: TGTGCCAGCAGCTTCGGGGTGGGAGCTTCCTCTGGGGCCAACGTCCTGACTTTC. The encoded protein is CASSFGVGASSGANVLTF.

The CDR3 bases are TGTGCCAGCACATCGGGACAAGGGGAAAATTACAATGAGCAGTTCTTC. Its protein product is CASTSGQGENYNEQFF. This chain joins TRBV18 and TRBJ2-1; perhaps TRBD1 as D (6 bases). CDR3 length: 16 residues. Per germline, CDR1 KGHSH and CDR2 LQKENI. Trimming took off 8 bases at V and 4 bases at J, with 21 bases between the two ends.